A selection of T cell receptor beta chains follows, all from one sample in a study of blood T cell repertoires in COVID-19. Some clones are missing from TCRdb's copy, which holds only in-frame ones; the method was immunoSEQ multiplex PCR. The table lists over 200,000 clones, roughly 84% of them singletons. The sequencing input was PBMCs or T cells enriched from blood (not recorded which). The source is a woman aged 40 to 49 who had recovered from COVID-19. Both conserved end residues are part of each CDR3. D genes are given only for firm matches. Rows give clone size only sometimes, using once, few, many, or a class for an expanded clone.

size	V	D	J	CDR3	DNA
.	TRBV12-5	TRBD1	TRBJ1-1	CASGLGGQGVKAFF	TGTGCTAGTGGTTTGGGGGGACAGGGGGTAAAAGCTTTCTTT
.	TRBV5-4	.	TRBJ1-2	CASRPGGDGSYGYTF	TGTGCCAGCAGGCCGGGGGGGGACGGTAGCTATGGCTACACCTTC
.	TRBV2	TRBD1	TRBJ2-2	CAIYLRDRGQVGELFF	TGTGCCATCTACCTACGGGACAGGGGGCAAGTCGGGGAGCTGTTTTTT
.	TRBV7-9	.	TRBJ2-2	CASSLDQGLDTGELFF	TGTGCCAGCAGCTTAGATCAGGGGTTGGACACCGGGGAGCTGTTTTTT
.	TRBV18	TRBD2	TRBJ2-4	CASSPPRLAGGGIQYF	TGTGCCAGCTCACCACCGCGACTAGCGGGAGGAGGCATTCAGTACTTC
.	TRBV11-3	.	TRBJ2-7	CASSLERGPSYEQYF	TGTGCCAGCAGCTTAGAGCGGGGGCCCTCCTACGAGCAGTACTTC
.	TRBV30	.	TRBJ1-5	CAWSGTNANQPQHF	TGTGCCTGGTCTGGGACAAATGCAAATCAGCCCCAGCATTTT
once	TRBV7-3	.	TRBJ2-6	CASSPAAGANVLTF	TGTGCCAGCAGCCCGGCGGCTGGGGCCAACGTCCTGACTTTC
.	TRBV28	TRBD2	TRBJ2-2	CASIGLAGDRTGELFF	TGTGCCAGCATTGGGCTAGCGGGCGATCGCACCGGGGAGCTGTTTTTT
.	TRBV5-1	.	TRBJ1-2	CASSLDGDYGYTF	TGCGCCAGCAGCTTGGACGGTGACTATGGCTACACCTTC
.	TRBV10-1	.	TRBJ2-3	CASSESGTHVTQYF	TGCGCCAGCAGTGAGTCCGGGACTCATGTTACGCAGTATTTT
.	TRBV2	.	TRBJ1-5	CASSPHRDQPQHF	TGTGCCAGCAGCCCTCACAGGGACCAGCCCCAGCATTTT
.	TRBV19	TRBD1	TRBJ1-5	CASSKPGQGENQPQHF	TGTGCCAGTAGTAAACCGGGACAGGGGGAAAATCAGCCCCAGCATTTT
.	TRBV2	.	TRBJ1-6	CASSGTPGGSPLHF	TGTGCCAGCAGCGGCACCCCGGGAGGTTCACCCCTCCACTTT
.	TRBV6-6	.	TRBJ2-2	CASTSTGELFF	TGTGCCAGCACCTCCACCGGGGAGCTGTTTTTT
.	TRBV4-1	TRBD2	TRBJ2-1	CASSHGLAGIYNEQFF	TGCGCCAGCAGCCATGGACTAGCGGGGATTTACAATGAGCAGTTCTTC
.	TRBV7-2	.	TRBJ1-3	CASSLARGNTIYF	TGTGCCAGCAGCTTAGCCAGGGGAAACACCATATATTTT
.	TRBV10-3	.	TRBJ1-1	CAIRDTGIRTEAFF	TGTGCCATCAGGGATACAGGGATTCGCACTGAAGCTTTCTTT
few	TRBV28	.	TRBJ1-1	CASTYSTGRAFLAFF	TGTGCCAGCACCTACAGCACAGGGAGAGCTTTTTTAGCTTTCTTT
.	TRBV6-5	.	TRBJ1-3	CASTGAPSGNTIYF	TGTGCCAGCACGGGAGCCCCCTCTGGAAACACCATATATTTT
.	TRBV5-4	.	TRBJ2-5	CASSETSFQETQYF	TGTGCCAGCAGCGAGACTAGTTTCCAAGAGACCCAGTACTTC
.	TRBV25-1	TRBD1	TRBJ1-4	CASSEGQWVEKLFF	TGTGCCAGCAGTGAGGGACAGTGGGTAGAAAAACTGTTTTTT
.	TRBV15	TRBD1	TRBJ1-6	CATSRESWQGGSPLHF	TGTGCCACCAGCAGAGAGTCGTGGCAGGGGGGTTCACCCCTCCACTTT
.	TRBV10-2	.	TRBJ2-2	CASSEFQDGELFF	TGCGCCAGCAGTGAATTTCAGGACGGGGAGCTGTTTTTT
.	TRBV12-3/TRBV12-4	TRBD1	TRBJ1-1	CASSDRAKAEAFF	TGTGCCAGCAGTGACAGGGCTAAGGCTGAAGCTTTCTTT
.	TRBV3-1/TRBV3-2	.	TRBJ1-3	CASSQQTSSGNTIYF	TGTGCCAGCAGCCAACAAACTAGCTCTGGAAACACCATATATTTT
.	TRBV16	.	TRBJ1-6	CASSQSLSSPLHF	TGTGCCAGCAGCCAATCTTTGAGTTCACCCCTCCACTTT
.	TRBV10-3	.	TRBJ2-2	CAISEQGWELFF	TGTGCCATCAGTGAGCAGGGCTGGGAGCTGTTTTTT
.	TRBV5-6	.	TRBJ1-2	CASSLYSYGYTF	TGTGCCAGCAGCTTGTATTCCTATGGCTACACCTTC
.	TRBV7-2	TRBD2	TRBJ2-1	CASSSPGLAGGEQFF	TGTGCCAGCAGCTCTCCGGGACTAGCGGGAGGTGAGCAGTTCTTC
.	TRBV18	.	TRBJ2-1	CASSPRLVSDNEQFF	TGTGCCAGCTCCCCTAGACTAGTTTCGGACAATGAGCAGTTCTTC
.	TRBV6-5	.	TRBJ1-2	CASRRRRFYGYTF	TGTGCCAGCAGACGTCGCCGGTTCTATGGCTACACCTTC
.	TRBV4-1	TRBD2	TRBJ2-3	CASSLRGLAASTDTQYF	TGCGCCAGCAGCCTACGAGGACTAGCGGCTAGCACAGATACGCAGTATTTT
.	TRBV4-3	.	TRBJ2-3	CASSQDPNPISSRTQYF	TGCGCCAGCAGCCAAGACCCCAACCCCATATCTTCGCGTACGCAGTATTTT
.	TRBV30	.	TRBJ1-4	CAWTAQFHEKLFF	TGTGCCTGGACCGCACAGTTCCATGAAAAACTGTTTTTT
.	TRBV7-8	.	TRBJ1-5	CASSYTGNQPQHF	TGTGCCAGCAGCTATACAGGCAATCAGCCCCAGCATTTT
.	TRBV28	.	TRBJ2-5	CASSPLGQGGQETQYF	TGTGCCAGCAGCCCCCTTGGACAGGGAGGGCAAGAGACCCAGTACTTC
.	TRBV23-1	TRBD1	TRBJ1-2	CASSQDRADWDYGYTF	TGCGCCAGCAGTCAAGACAGGGCTGATTGGGACTATGGCTACACCTTC
once	TRBV19	.	TRBJ1-5	CASRIWGDSNQPQHF	TGTGCCAGTAGAATCTGGGGAGACAGCAATCAGCCCCAGCATTTT
.	TRBV4-1	.	TRBJ1-2	CASSSGAGYTF	TGCGCCAGCAGCTCAGGGGCCGGCTACACCTTC
.	TRBV6-5	TRBD1	TRBJ1-2	CASSQKQGAGGYTF	TGTGCCAGCAGTCAAAAACAGGGGGCAGGAGGCTACACCTTC
.	TRBV7-9	.	TRBJ1-1	CASSPPRRDTEAFF	TGTGCCAGCAGCCCGCCCCGCAGGGACACTGAAGCTTTCTTT
.	TRBV15	.	TRBJ1-6	CATRRDTSGFNPYSPLHF	TGTGCCACCAGAAGGGACACGAGCGGTTTTAATCCTTATTCACCCCTCCACTTT
.	TRBV5-4	.	TRBJ2-7	CASGSLLSYEQYF	TGTGCCAGCGGGAGCCTCCTTTCCTACGAGCAGTACTTC
.	TRBV6-5	TRBD1	TRBJ2-1	CASPPGTGGYNEQFF	TGTGCCAGCCCCCCCGGGACAGGGGGATACAATGAGCAGTTCTTC
.	TRBV7-3	.	TRBJ1-5	CASSPQAGQPQHF	TGTGCCAGCAGCCCCCAAGCCGGTCAGCCCCAGCATTTT
.	TRBV5-6	.	TRBJ1-2	CASSRPAGTEYGYTF	TGTGCCAGCAGCCGTCCCGCGGGGACCGAGTATGGCTACACCTTC
.	TRBV4-1	TRBD2	TRBJ2-5	CASSYSGRVNQETQYF	TGCGCCAGCAGCTACAGCGGGAGGGTAAACCAAGAGACCCAGTACTTC
.	TRBV19	.	TRBJ1-2	CASTPQTEGIYGYTF	TGTGCCAGTACCCCCCAAACGGAGGGGATCTATGGCTACACCTTC
.	TRBV5-6	.	TRBJ2-2	CASSLGGGFGTGELFF	TGTGCCAGCAGCTTGGGCGGGGGCTTTGGCACCGGGGAGCTGTTTTTT
.	TRBV4-1	TRBD2	TRBJ2-1	CASSRASGSYYNEQFF	TGCGCCAGCAGCCGTGCTAGCGGGAGTTACTACAATGAGCAGTTCTTC
.	TRBV10-1	.	TRBJ1-2	CASSEGRGYGYTF	TGCGCCAGCAGTGAAGGCAGGGGCTATGGCTACACCTTC